These 9 T cell receptor beta chains originate from one sample sequenced in a study of tumor-infiltrating lymphocytes in primary liver carcinoma. For blood RNA, unsorted whole blood served as the source, and germline DNA was extracted too. The investigators made TCR beta cDNA from around 540 ng total RNA, using a constant-region primer. Slightly modified ARM-PCR with three nested multiplex PCR rounds yielded TCR beta libraries. Both of the initial two PCR rounds ran for nine to ten cycles and employed TRBV1-TRBV30 forward primers alongside a C-beta reverse primer. TCRdb re-called the multiplex PCR reads with MiXCR, one entry per CDR3 protein. Altogether some 190,000 distinct CDR3 sequences are present, roughly 60% being singletons, with the ten largest covering less than 75%. Sequencing was performed on peripheral blood. Source of these receptors: a man in his forties or fifties with primary liver carcinoma and hepatitis B virus infection.

A word on this clonotype: This may stem from a read error, because a much larger clone lies one nucleotide away. The rearrangement links TRBV11-1 to TRBJ2-1; no clear D. Germline CDR1 SGHAT, CDR2 FQDESV (reference sequence). The CDR3 sequence is 15 residues long. V lost 4 bases to trimming and J lost 5 bases, with 15 bases between them. The CDR3 DNA sequence: TGTGCCAGCAGCTCAGGTGGCAGGCGGAACAATGAGCAGTTCTTC. Translated, it gives CASSSGGRRNNEQFF.

This clonotype was seen a few times. This chain joins TRBV20-1 and TRBJ1-1; a possible D gene is TRBD1 (6 bases). V gave up 7 bases and J gave up 1 base, with 10 bases separating them. This CDR3 is 12 amino acids long. CDR1 and CDR2 from the germline V gene are DFQATT and SNEGSKA (reference sequence). The CDR3 loop reads CSVGQSNTEAFF. The CDR3 DNA is TGCAGTGTTGGACAGTCGAACACTGAAGCTTTCTTT.

The V call is TRBV29-1, the J call TRBJ1-5; D may be TRBD1 (5 bases). The CDR3 totals 12 residues. Germline CDR1 SQVTM, CDR2 ANQGSEA. Trimming took 7 bases from V and 1 from J, leaving 8 bases between them. The CDR3 reads CSARQSNQPQHF. The CDR3 DNA follows: TGCAGCGCCCGACAGAGCAATCAGCCCCAGCATTTT. Drawing the rest from reference TRBV29-1 and TRBJ1-5, the complete variable domain is SAVISQKPSRDICQRGTSLTIQCQVDSQVTMMFWYRQQPGQSLTLIATANQGSEATYESGFVIDKFPISRPNLTFSTLTVSNMSPEDSSIYLCSARQSNQPQHFGDGTRLSIL.

This clonotype was observed a handful of times. J is TRBJ1-1 and V is TRBV10-3; no definite D call. Germline V gene sequence: CDR1 ENHRY, CDR2 SYGVKD. The CDR3 has 13 residues. Trimming stripped 2 bases from V and 1 base from J, with 5 bases between. The CDR3 loop is CAISEPENTEAFF. CDR3 bases: TGTGCCATCAGTGAGCCTGAGAACACTGAAGCTTTCTTT.

V gene TRBV30 combines with J gene TRBJ2-1; 7 positions match TRBD1. V lost 0 bases to trimming and J lost 2 bases; unmatched junction nucleotides: 4. Germline V gene lookup returns CDR1 GTSNPN and CDR2 SVGIG (reference sequence). The CDR3 consists of 15 residues. The DNA of the CDR3 is TGTGCCTGGAGTGTACGGGACAGTACCTACAATGAGCAGTTCTTC. Protein: CAWSVRDSTYNEQFF.

Points on this clonotype: A single base separates this from a much larger clone, so it may be a read error. This chain links TRBV29-1 with TRBJ2-2; D may match TRBD1 or TRBD2 (5 bases each). This CDR3 comprises 10 residues. Germline V gene lookup returns CDR1 SQVTM and CDR2 ANQGSEA. The CDR3 reads CSWGTGELFF. CDR3 DNA: TGCAGTTGGGGGACCGGGGAGCTGTTTTTT.

About this clonotype: This may come from a read error, since a much larger clone is one base off. V usage is TRBV11-1 and J usage is TRBJ2-7, with no clear D. The CDR3 is made up of 13 amino acids. Germline-derived CDR1 and CDR2 are SGHAT and FQDESV (reference sequence). The DNA of the CDR3 is TGTGTCAGCAGCTTACACGGAACCTACGAGCAGTACTTC. This translates into CVSSLHGTYEQYF.

This chain connects TRBV7-8 to TRBJ1-5, with TRBD1 as a possible D gene (5 bases). Germline assignment: CDR1 SGHVS and CDR2 FQNEAQ. CDR3 length: 13 residues. The V end was cut by 5 bases, the J end by 6 bases, with 11 bases between. CDR3 sequence (DNA): TGTGCCAGCAGCCGGGACGTGGGTCAGCCCCAGCATTTT. Its protein is CASSRDVGQPQHF.

About this clonotype itself: Here the CDR3 omits its conserved ending phenylalanine or tryptophan, so a read error is the likely source. V is TRBV6-6 and J is TRBJ2-7; TRBD1 aligns across 8 bases. CDR3 length equals 17 residues. J lost 0 bases, V lost 3 bases, and 10 bases had no gene match. Germline values: CDR1 MNHNY, CDR2 SVGAGI (reference sequence). The CDR3 is CASSYGSHRGSSYEQYI. CDR3 nucleotide sequence: TGTGCCAGCAGTTATGGGTCGCACAGGGGGAGCTCCTACGAGCAGTACATC.